These 15 T cell receptor beta chains were sequenced from one sample in a study of blood T cell repertoires in COVID-19. The method was immunoSEQ multiplex PCR; TCRdb's version includes in-frame clones alone and lacks a portion of them. The data show about 81,000 clones, roughly nine tenths seen once. Source material: peripheral blood. The receptors derive from a woman between 45 and 65 years old in a cohort sampled during active COVID-19.

As DNA, the CDR3 is TGCGCCAGCAGCTTGTTGAGCGTCCAAGAGACCCAGTACTTC. Translation: CASSLLSVQETQYF. The rearrangement links TRBV5-1 to TRBJ2-5, with D uncertain. CDR3 length: 14 amino acids. V was cut by 1 base and J by 1 base, with 8 bases left in between. Germline assignment: CDR1 SGHRS and CDR2 YFSETQ.

The rearrangement uses TRBV15 and TRBJ2-1; 8 bases map to TRBD1. Germline V gene lookup returns CDR1 LNHNV and CDR2 YYDKDF (reference sequence). The J segment lost 8 bases and the V segment lost 5 bases, leaving 17 bases of the junction unmatched. The CDR3 loop spans 17 amino acids. CDR3 sequence (DNA): TGTGCCACCAGCGGAGCCCGGACAGGGTCAATCCGGGATGAGCAGTTCTTC. This translates into CATSGARTGSIRDEQFF.

The chain joins TRBV28 to TRBJ2-7; 8 nucleotides line up with TRBD1. Germline values: CDR1 MDHEN, CDR2 SYDVKM. The length of the CDR3 is 15 residues. The trim removed 3 bases at V and 0 bases at J, leaving 4 bases unmatched. The CDR3 DNA is TGTGCCAGCAGTTTGGGGGGACAGGCCTCCTACGAGCAGTACTTC. Its protein product is CASSLGGQASYEQYF.

The chain uses TRBV19 and TRBJ1-2, with a weak D call TRBD1 (5 bases). This CDR3 has 15 residues. The V gene's germline CDR1 is LNHDA and CDR2 SQIVND (reference sequence). V lost 4 bases, J lost 3 bases, and 15 bases lay in between. CDR3: CASSKTQVRDYGYTF. For the CDR3, the DNA is TGTGCCAGTAGTAAAACACAGGTTCGCGACTATGGCTACACCTTC.

The genes are TRBV11-3 and TRBJ1-2, with 8 bases lining up with TRBD1. The CDR3 runs to 17 residues. Trimming at V came to 5 bases and at J to 1 base, leaving 12 bases not matched to a gene. Germline loops: CDR1 SGHNT, CDR2 YENEEA. CDR3 loop: CASSISGGSSINYGYTF. In DNA form, the CDR3 reads TGTGCCAGCAGCATCTCAGGGGGCTCTTCCATTAACTATGGCTACACCTTC.

V and J are TRBV27 and TRBJ2-4; tentatively, D is TRBD1 (7 bases). Deletions cut 4 bases from V and 0 bases from J, with 22 bases between. Germline V CDR1 and CDR2: MNHEY, SMNVEV (reference sequence). The CDR3 covers 19 residues. In nucleotides, the CDR3 is TGTGCCAGCAGTTCCGACAGGGCGGGATCGAGCCCAGCCAAAAACATTCAGTACTTC. Protein product: CASSSDRAGSSPAKNIQYF.

This chain connects TRBV19 to TRBJ1-1, with unresolved D. This CDR3 comprises 12 residues. CDR1 is LNHDA, CDR2 SQIVND, per germline (reference sequence). The germline V and J ends were trimmed by 6 bases and 1 base, with 6 bases remaining between them. The chain's CDR3 is CASSSGNTEAFF. The CDR3 region has the DNA TGTGCCAGTAGCTCAGGGAACACTGAAGCTTTCTTT.

The gene calls are TRBV14 and TRBJ2-2; no definite D call. There are 14 residues in the CDR3. The germline V and J ends were trimmed by 4 bases and 6 bases, with 12 bases remaining between them. The V gene's germline CDR1 is SGHDN and CDR2 FVKESK. Written as DNA, the CDR3 is TGTGCCAGCAGCCCGCGCCCGGTAGCCGGGGAGCTGTTTTTT. Protein: CASSPRPVAGELFF.

The gene calls are TRBV5-1 and TRBJ2-6; D might be TRBD2 (6 bases). Trimming cost V 6 bases and J 0 bases, with 10 bases left between them. CDR3 length equals 15 residues. The germline V gene has CDR1 SGHRS and CDR2 YFSETQ. CDR3 in amino acids: CASTSGGSGANVLTF. CDR3 bases: TGCGCCAGCACCTCCGGGGGCTCTGGGGCCAACGTCCTGACTTTC.

The rearrangement uses TRBV7-9 and TRBJ1-1, with D possibly being TRBD1 (6 bases). The CDR3 extends over 16 amino acids. V was clipped by 5 bases and J by 0 bases, with 16 bases between them. Germline V gives CDR1 SEHNR, CDR2 FQNEAQ (reference sequence). The CDR3 loop reads CASSRGIWDMNTEAFF. CDR3 DNA sequence: TGTGCCAGCAGCCGAGGTATTTGGGACATGAACACTGAAGCTTTCTTT.

The chain couples TRBV6-5 to TRBJ1-1, with D hard to call. Trimming removed 8 bases at V and 0 bases at J, with 10 bases between. Germline-derived CDR1 and CDR2 are MNHEY and SVGAGI. CDR3 length equals 13 residues. The CDR3 here is CASGQVMNTEAFF. The CDR3 DNA reads as TGTGCCAGCGGGCAAGTGATGAACACTGAAGCTTTCTTT.

This clone has only a few counts. The gene calls are TRBV4-1 and TRBJ1-2; D uncertain. The CDR3 runs 14 residues. Germline lookup yields CDR1 MGHRA and CDR2 YSYEKL. V lost 2 bases to trimming and J lost 4 bases, with 11 bases between them. As DNA, the CDR3 is TGCGCCAGCAGCCAAACGGGTGTTTTCTATGGCTACACCTTC. Translating gives CASSQTGVFYGYTF.

V is TRBV19 and J is TRBJ1-2, with D hard to call. Germline V gene lookup returns CDR1 LNHDA and CDR2 SQIVND (reference sequence). The CDR3 spans 16 residues. V lost 2 bases and J 4 bases, leaving 17 bases between the germline ends. The CDR3 spells CASSITGSRRTYGYTF. CDR3 sequence (DNA): TGTGCCAGTAGTATAACCGGGAGCCGCCGTACCTATGGCTACACCTTC.

This rearrangement joins TRBV9 to TRBJ1-3; D remains unclear. The CDR3 spans 14 residues. V lost 4 bases to trimming and J lost 4 bases, with 12 bases between them. The V gene's germline CDR1 is SGDLS and CDR2 YYNGEE. CDR3 region: CASSSRESGNTIYF. DNA of the CDR3: TGTGCCAGCAGCTCCCGTGAGTCGGGAAACACCATATATTTT. The full variable domain, rest sourced from reference TRBV9 and TRBJ1-3, is DSGVTQTPKHLITATGQRVTLRCSPRSGDLSVYWYQQSLDQGLQFLIQYYNGEERAKGNILERFSAQQFPDLHSELNLSSLELGDSALYFCASSSRESGNTIYFGEGSWLTVV.

The table lists this clone with a count of one. This chain connects TRBV12-3 or TRBV12-4 to TRBJ1-4; D perhaps matches TRBD1 (5 bases). V lost 6 bases and J lost 8, with 13 bases in between. The CDR3 covers 13 residues. CDR3 nucleotide sequence: TGTGCCAGCAGGGTCGACAGTGAAGAAAAACTGTTTTTT. Translated, it gives CASRVDSEEKLFF.